This TCR beta chain was captured by sequencing in a study of T-cell memory formation after mild COVID-19. Across the study: TCR clusters were largely donor specific. Regarding the study as a whole: Clonal second-wave expansions that peaked on day 37 had unconfirmed SARS-CoV-2 specificity.

Comments on this clonotype: Its matching antigen is unknown.

The germline V gene encodes CDR1 LGHDT and CDR2 YNNKEL (reference sequence). Trimming took 1 base from V and 3 from J, leaving 12 bases between them. This CDR3 is built from 15 residues. TCRdb used MiXCR to reprocess the 5' RACE reads, holding one entry per CDR3 protein. Of some 150,000 distinct CDR3 sequences in the sample, 15% to 20% were seen once. The sequencing sample was made of PBMCs or a T cell subset sorted from them (not recorded which). The V call is TRBV3-1, the J call TRBJ1-2, with unresolved D. The source of this sequence is an adult woman who had mild COVID-19 (a few samples of this study predate the infection). Cell type and time point are not known. This chain's CDR3 is CASSQGSGAYYGYTF. CDR3 nucleotides: TGTGCCAGCAGCCAAGGATCCGGTGCCTACTATGGCTACACCTTC.